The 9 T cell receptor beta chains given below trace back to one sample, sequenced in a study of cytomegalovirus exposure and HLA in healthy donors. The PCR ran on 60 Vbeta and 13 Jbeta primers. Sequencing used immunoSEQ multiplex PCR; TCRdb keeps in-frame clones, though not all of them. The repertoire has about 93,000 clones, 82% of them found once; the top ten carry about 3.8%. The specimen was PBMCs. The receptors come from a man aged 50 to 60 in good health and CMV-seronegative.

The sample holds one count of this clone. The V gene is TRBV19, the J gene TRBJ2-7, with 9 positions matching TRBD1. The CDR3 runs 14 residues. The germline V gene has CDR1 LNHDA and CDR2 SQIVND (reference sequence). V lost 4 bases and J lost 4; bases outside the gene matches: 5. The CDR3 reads CASSNTGGIYEQYF. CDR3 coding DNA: TGTGCCAGTAGTAATACAGGGGGCATTTACGAGCAGTACTTC.

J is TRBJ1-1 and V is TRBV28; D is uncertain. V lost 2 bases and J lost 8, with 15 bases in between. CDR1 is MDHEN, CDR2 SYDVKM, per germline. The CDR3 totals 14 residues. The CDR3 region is CASSLGLGKSEAFF. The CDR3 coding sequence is TGTGCCAGCAGTTTAGGGCTCGGGAAATCAGAAGCTTTCTTT.

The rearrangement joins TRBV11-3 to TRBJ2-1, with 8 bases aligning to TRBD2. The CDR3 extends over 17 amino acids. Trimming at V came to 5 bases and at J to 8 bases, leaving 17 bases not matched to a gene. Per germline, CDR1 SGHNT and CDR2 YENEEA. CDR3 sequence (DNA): TGTGCCAGCAGCGTAGGAACGGGAGCGGGAGTGAGGCATGAGCAGTTCTTC. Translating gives CASSVGTGAGVRHEQFF.

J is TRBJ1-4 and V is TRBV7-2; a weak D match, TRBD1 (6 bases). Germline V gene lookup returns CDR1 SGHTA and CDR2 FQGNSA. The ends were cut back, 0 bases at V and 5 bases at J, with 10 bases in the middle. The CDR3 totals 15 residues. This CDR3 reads CASSLAGRGNEKLFF. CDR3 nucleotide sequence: TGTGCCAGCAGCTTAGCGGGGAGGGGGAATGAAAAACTGTTTTTT.

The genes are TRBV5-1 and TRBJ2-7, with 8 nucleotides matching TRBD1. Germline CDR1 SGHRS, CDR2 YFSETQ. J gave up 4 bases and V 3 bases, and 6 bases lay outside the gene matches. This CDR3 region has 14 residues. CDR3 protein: CASSYGQGAYEQYF. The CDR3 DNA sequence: TGCGCCAGCAGCTACGGGCAGGGGGCATACGAGCAGTACTTC.

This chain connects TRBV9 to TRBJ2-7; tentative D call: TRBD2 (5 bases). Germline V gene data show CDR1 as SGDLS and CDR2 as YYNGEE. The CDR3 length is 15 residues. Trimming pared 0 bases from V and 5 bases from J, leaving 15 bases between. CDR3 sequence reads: CASSVGGLLTDEQYF. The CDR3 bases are TGTGCCAGCAGCGTAGGAGGGCTTCTCACTGACGAGCAGTACTTC.

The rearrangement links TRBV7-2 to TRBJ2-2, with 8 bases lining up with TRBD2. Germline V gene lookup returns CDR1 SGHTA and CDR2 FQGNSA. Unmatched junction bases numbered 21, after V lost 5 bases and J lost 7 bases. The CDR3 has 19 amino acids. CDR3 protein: CASSPIAGSAPTNVGELFF. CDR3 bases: TGTGCCAGCAGCCCAATAGCGGGGAGCGCCCCAACCAACGTCGGGGAGCTGTTTTTT.

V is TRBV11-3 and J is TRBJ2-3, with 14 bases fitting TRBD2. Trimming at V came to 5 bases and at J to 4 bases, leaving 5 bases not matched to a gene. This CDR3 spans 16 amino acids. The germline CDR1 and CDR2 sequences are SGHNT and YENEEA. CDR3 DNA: TGTGCCAGCAGCCCCGGGACTAGCGGGAGCTCAGATACGCAGTATTTT. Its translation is CASSPGTSGSSDTQYF.

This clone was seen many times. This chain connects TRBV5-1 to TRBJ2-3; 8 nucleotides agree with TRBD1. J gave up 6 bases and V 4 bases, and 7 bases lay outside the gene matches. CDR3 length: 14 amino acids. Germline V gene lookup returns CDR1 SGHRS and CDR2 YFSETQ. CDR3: CASSDRTGSDTQYF. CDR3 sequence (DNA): TGCGCCAGCAGCGACAGGACAGGGTCTGATACGCAGTATTTT.